The 20 T cell receptor beta chains below all came from one sample that was sequenced in a study of T-cell reconstitution after alpha-beta-depleted transplantation in children. TCRbeta library construction was performed incorporating unique molecular identifiers. TCRdb itself ran the PCR reads through MiXCR, one entry per CDR3 protein. This table holds a few hundred thousand distinct CDR3 sequences, over 20% found once. The sequencing here drew on PBMCs, taken before TCRalphabeta/CD19-depleted stem cell transplant. The receptors derive from a boy under three years old with Wiskott-Aldrich syndrome, due to receive a stem cell transplant.

This clonotype was recorded only once. The junction departs from the called germline gene at one end, perhaps through a read error. This chain links TRBV4-1 with TRBJ2-3, with a possible D match to TRBD1 (7 bases). CDR1 and CDR2 (germline): MGHRA, YSYEKL. The CDR3 loop spans 16 amino acids. CDR3 in DNA: TGCGTCAGCAGCCAAGATCAGGGGGGCAGGACAGATACGCAGTATTTT. Encoded protein: CVSSQDQGGRTDTQYF.

This clonotype was found a few times. The gene calls are TRBV2 and TRBJ2-1; D gene ambiguous. CDR3 length equals 12 residues. Trimming cost V 3 bases and J 4 bases, with 4 bases left between them. Germline CDR1 and CDR2: SNHLY and FYNNEI. Here the CDR3 reads CASSEGYNEQFF. DNA for the CDR3: TGTGCCAGCAGTGAGGGATACAATGAGCAGTTCTTC.

The chain uses TRBV25-1 and TRBJ2-7; D unclear. CDR1 MGHDK and CDR2 SYGVNS come from the germline V gene. The CDR3 contains 13 residues. Trimming took 2 bases from V and 6 from J, leaving 11 bases between them. The CDR3 nucleotides are TGTGCCAGCAGTGAAGTGAACGGTGTCGAGCAGTACTTC. This encodes CASSEVNGVEQYF.

This clonotype has a handful of counts. The V call is TRBV5-1, the J call TRBJ2-5, with a tentative D call TRBD2 (6 bases). Trimming left V 4 bases short and J 2 bases short, with 18 bases between. CDR3 length: 16 amino acids. Germline V gene data show CDR1 as SGHRS and CDR2 as YFSETQ. The CDR3 nucleotides are TGCGCCAGCAGCCTCCTCCATCTAGCGAATCAAGAGACCCAGTACTTC. Encoded protein: CASSLLHLANQETQYF.

This chain uses TRBV24-1 with TRBJ2-2; D perhaps matches TRBD2 (6 bases). The V gene's germline CDR1 is KGHDR and CDR2 SFDVKD. The CDR3 consists of 13 residues. V shed 9 bases and J shed 1 base, with 8 bases lying between them. The chain's CDR3 is CATRDLNTGELFF. The CDR3 DNA sequence: TGTGCCACCCGGGACTTGAACACCGGGGAGCTGTTTTTT.

The rearrangement joins TRBV10-3 to TRBJ1-5, with D perhaps matching TRBD1 (6 bases). The CDR3 sequence is 17 residues long. CDR1 is ENHRY and CDR2 is SYGVKD in the germline V gene. Trimming took off 5 bases at V and 2 bases at J, with 19 bases between the two ends. The CDR3 here is CAISQSQGGLGNQPQHF. The CDR3 DNA reads TGTGCCATCAGTCAATCACAGGGAGGCTTGGGCAATCAGCCCCAGCATTTT.

The chain links TRBV5-1 to TRBJ1-1, with D tentatively TRBD1 (6 bases). The V gene's germline CDR1 is SGHRS and CDR2 YFSETQ. The CDR3 has 15 amino acids. Trimming took 0 bases from V and 5 from J, leaving 14 bases between them. The CDR3 DNA sequence: TGCGCCAGCAGCTTGGACCTTACAGGGTATACTGAAGCTTTCTTT. Translated: CASSLDLTGYTEAFF.

CDR3 in amino acids: CASSTRTGARYNEQFF. The DNA for the CDR3 is TGTGCCAGCAGCACCCGGACAGGGGCGCGATACAATGAGCAGTTCTTC. The V gene is TRBV7-9, the J gene TRBJ2-1; TRBD1 aligns across 9 bases. V was clipped by 5 bases and J by 4 bases; unmatched bases: 9. Looked up from germline, CDR1 is SEHNR and CDR2 is FQNEAQ (reference sequence). The CDR3 has 16 residues. Using reference TRBV7-9 and TRBJ2-1 for the parts outside the CDR3, the full variable domain is DTGVSQNPRHKITKRGQNVTFRCDPISEHNRLYWYRQTLGQGPEFLTYFQNEAQLEKSRLLSDRFSAERPKGSFSTLEIQRTEQGDSAMYLCASSTRTGARYNEQFFGPGTRLTVL.

This clonotype was seen only a few times. The chain carries TRBV9 and TRBJ2-1; the match to TRBD2 covers 8 bases. CDR3 length equals 17 residues. V gave up 3 bases and J gave up 1 base; unmatched junction bases: 9. In germline, CDR1 is SGDLS, CDR2 YYNGEE. The CDR3 is CASSGVSRGRSYNEQFF. CDR3 in DNA: TGTGCCAGCAGCGGGGTTTCGCGCGGGAGGTCCTACAATGAGCAGTTCTTC. Full variable domain (outside the CDR3, taken from reference TRBV9 and TRBJ2-1): DSGVTQTPKHLITATGQRVTLRCSPRSGDLSVYWYQQSLDQGLQFLIQYYNGEERAKGNILERFSAQQFPDLHSELNLSSLELGDSALYFCASSGVSRGRSYNEQFFGPGTRLTVL.

The genes are TRBV11-2 and TRBJ1-1, with TRBD1 as a possible D gene (6 bases). This CDR3 has 15 amino acids. The germline V gene encodes CDR1 SGHAT and CDR2 FQNNGV. Deletions cut 1 base from V and 0 bases from J, with 9 bases between. The CDR3 sequence: CASSLAGQLNTEAFF. CDR3 nucleotide sequence: TGTGCCAGCAGCTTAGCCGGACAGCTGAACACTGAAGCTTTCTTT. Together with reference TRBV11-2 and TRBJ1-1, the CDR3 gives the full variable domain: EAGVAQSPRYKIIEKRQSVAFWCNPISGHATLYWYQQILGQGPKLLIQFQNNGVVDDSQLPKDRFSAERLKGVDSTLKIQPAKLEDSAVYLCASSLAGQLNTEAFFGQGTRLTVV.

V usage is TRBV4-1 and J usage is TRBJ2-3; D might be TRBD1 (6 bases). V lost 1 base to trimming and J lost 0 bases, with 11 bases between them. The CDR3 runs 16 residues. Germline loops: CDR1 MGHRA, CDR2 YSYEKL. CDR3 in DNA: TGCGCCAGCAGCCAAGGCTACAGGGACAGCACAGATACGCAGTATTTT. It translates to CASSQGYRDSTDTQYF.

This clonotype was counted between two and nine times. The CDR3 DNA reads as TGTGCCAGCAGCCCCCCAGCCGGGGAGCCCCAAGAGACCCAGTACTTC. It translates to CASSPPAGEPQETQYF. The V and J genes are TRBV7-9 and TRBJ2-5; maybe TRBD2 (5 bases). CDR3 length equals 16 residues. CDR1 and CDR2 from the germline V gene are SEHNR and FQNEAQ (reference sequence). V lost 5 bases and J lost 1, with 17 bases in between.

The chain employs TRBV6-5 and TRBJ2-2, with 7 bases identical to TRBD2. Germline CDR1 reads MNHEY; CDR2 reads SVGAGI. V lost 2 bases and J lost 4; bases outside the gene matches: 4. This CDR3 contains 15 residues. The CDR3 DNA reads TGTGCCAGCAGTTACGGGACTATTAGCACCGGGGAGCTGTTTTTT. Its protein is CASSYGTISTGELFF.

This clonotype appeared a few times. The chain is built from TRBV20-1 and TRBJ2-2; possible D gene TRBD2, 6 bases. The CDR3 has 15 amino acids. Trimming took 4 bases from V and 2 from J, leaving 14 bases between them. Germline V gene lookup returns CDR1 DFQATT and CDR2 SNEGSKA (reference sequence). The CDR3: CSAKRAGLNTGELFF. CDR3 nucleotide sequence: TGCAGTGCTAAGCGCGCGGGACTCAACACCGGGGAGCTGTTTTTT.

This clonotype turned up a few times. The chain joins TRBV28 to TRBJ2-7, with 7 bases fitting TRBD2. Germline CDR1 reads MDHEN; CDR2 reads SYDVKM. V was pared by 11 bases and J by 3 bases, with 7 bases of the junction left unmatched. The CDR3 is 12 residues long. In DNA form, the CDR3 reads TGTGCCGCGAGCGGGACCGGCTACGAGCAGTACTTC. Translated, it gives CAASGTGYEQYF.

The V gene is TRBV15, the J gene TRBJ2-3; 14 bases fit TRBD2. Germline lookup yields CDR1 LNHNV and CDR2 YYDKDF (reference sequence). CDR3 length: 19 amino acids. V lost 4 bases and J lost 5; bases outside the gene matches: 14. The CDR3 nucleotides read TGTGCCACCAGCAAACGGACTAGCGGGAGGACAGGGGTTGGAGATACGCAGTATTTT. Translated, it gives CATSKRTSGRTGVGDTQYF.

This chain uses TRBV24-1 with TRBJ2-1; TRBD1 matches 10 bases. Germline CDR1 reads KGHDR; CDR2 reads SFDVKD. Germline trimming cut 3 bases from V and 2 bases from J; bases unmatched to any gene: 12. The CDR3 covers 19 residues. The CDR3 is CATSDPTVAGTGAYNEQFF. The CDR3 nucleotides are TGTGCCACCAGTGATCCCACCGTGGCCGGGACAGGGGCCTACAATGAGCAGTTCTTC.

This clonotype was detected many times. V is TRBV15 and J is TRBJ2-1; D tentatively reads TRBD1 or TRBD2 (5 bases each). CDR1 is LNHNV, CDR2 YYDKDF, per germline (reference sequence). The V and J ends lost 5 bases and 3 bases respectively, with 14 bases between them. This CDR3 has 15 residues. The CDR3 DNA follows: TGTGCCACCAGCCTGACCGGGACGGTCTACAATGAGCAGTTCTTC. Protein: CATSLTGTVYNEQFF. Supplemented by reference TRBV15 and TRBJ2-1, the full variable domain reads DAMVIQNPRYQVTQFGKPVTLSCSQTLNHNVMYWYQQKSSQAPKLLFHYYDKDFNNEADTPDNFQSRRPNTSFCFLDIRSPGLGDTAMYLCATSLTGTVYNEQFFGPGTRLTVL.

The chain is built from TRBV20-1 and TRBJ1-1; TRBD1 matches at 7 bases. The CDR3 is made up of 11 amino acids. V lost 5 bases to trimming and J lost 7 bases; unmatched junction nucleotides: 4. CDR1 is DFQATT and CDR2 is SNEGSKA in the germline V gene (reference sequence). The CDR3 nucleotides read TGCAGTGCTTACCAGGGGGATGAAGCTTTCTTT. It encodes CSAYQGDEAFF.

The sample holds a few counts of this clonotype. V gene TRBV3-1 combines with J gene TRBJ2-1; 8 bases are a match to TRBD2. The CDR3 spans 14 residues. The V gene end was trimmed by 2 bases and the J gene end by 6 bases; junction bases not matched to a gene: 3. Germline loops: CDR1 LGHDT, CDR2 YNNKEL (reference sequence). The CDR3 loop reads CASSQREGVNEQFF. The CDR3 DNA reads TGTGCCAGCAGCCAACGGGAGGGAGTCAATGAGCAGTTCTTC.